The 19 T cell receptor beta chains presented below share a single source sample, sequenced in a study of tumor-infiltrating lymphocytes in primary liver carcinoma. They got blood RNA out of unsorted whole blood and also pulled out germline DNA. A constant-region primer primed TCR beta cDNA synthesis from roughly 520 ng of total RNA. A slightly modified ARM-PCR protocol with three nested multiplex PCR rounds produced these TCR beta libraries. Researchers ran the first two PCR rounds for approximately 9 cycles each with TRBV1-TRBV30 forward primers and a C-beta reverse primer. TCRdb reprocessed the multiplex PCR reads with MiXCR, giving one entry per CDR3 protein. The table includes 310,000 or so distinct CDR3 sequences, less than 65% detected once. The sequenced material came from peripheral blood. Receptor source: a man aged 35 to 55 with primary liver carcinoma and hepatitis B virus infection.

This clonotype was picked up one time. The conserved final phenylalanine or tryptophan is absent from the CDR3, which likely points to a read error. The CDR3 DNA reads as TGTGCCAGCAGCTTAGTGGTTAGTTCCGCGAACATCGGGGAGCTGTTTGTT. Protein sequence: CASSLVVSSANIGELFV. V gene TRBV11-2 combines with J gene TRBJ2-2; no clear D. The CDR3 totals 17 residues. Per the germline V gene, CDR1 is SGHAT and CDR2 is FQNNGV.

The V and J genes are TRBV11-2 and TRBJ2-1; the D gene could be TRBD1 or TRBD2 (5 bases each). CDR1 and CDR2 from the germline V gene are SGHAT and FQNNGV. The CDR3 loop spans 15 amino acids. Deletions cut 6 bases from V and 12 bases from J, with 24 bases between. This CDR3 is CASSRKQGEGNWQFF. DNA for the CDR3: TGTGCCAGCAGTCGGAAGCAGGGAGAGGGGAATTGGCAGTTCTTC.

This clonotype has just one count. This CDR3 is missing its conserved last phenylalanine or tryptophan, likely due to a read error. It is unclear where the CDR3 begins or ends on the DNA, so no DNA is shown, and the CDR3 is as TCRdb lists it. V and J are TRBV29-1 and TRBJ1-2. In germline, CDR1 is SQVTM, CDR2 ANQGSEA. The CDR3 is 10 amino acids in total, end residues counted. The CDR3 protein is CNVLSYGYTL.

For this clonotype: A clone one base away is much larger, so this may be a read error. The V gene is TRBV6-5, the J gene TRBJ2-7, with 10 bases fitting TRBD1. The germline V gene has CDR1 MNHEY and CDR2 SVGAGI. The CDR3 sequence is 16 residues long. The J segment lost 5 bases and the V segment lost 6 bases, leaving 13 bases of the junction unmatched. The CDR3 DNA is TGTGCCAGCAGACTTCTATCGGGACAGGGGAGGAACGAGCAGTACTTC. It encodes CASRLLSGQGRNEQYF.

Ten or more counts support this clonotype. The genes are TRBV11-2 and TRBJ2-3, with D perhaps matching TRBD1 (6 bases). The V gene lost 1 base and the J gene lost 0 bases, with 11 bases spanning the gap. The length of the CDR3 is 16 residues. Germline V gene data show CDR1 as SGHAT and CDR2 as FQNNGV. CDR3 nucleotide sequence: TGTGCCAGCAGCTTAGCGGCAGGGGCTAGCACAGATACGCAGTATTTT. Residues: CASSLAAGASTDTQYF.

The table lists this clonotype with a few counts. This may be a read error: a much more frequent sequence differs by one nucleotide. This CDR3 is CASSSLVGNTDTQYF. CDR3 bases: TGTGCCAGCAGTTCGCTAGTGGGAAACACAGATACGCAGTATTTT. The chain is built from TRBV11-3 and TRBJ2-3; D is unresolved. This CDR3 spans 15 amino acids. Trimming shortened V by 6 bases and J by 2 bases, and 15 bases separated the two germline ends. Germline values: CDR1 SGHNT, CDR2 YENEEA.

The chain links TRBV10-1 to TRBJ2-2, with a possible D match to TRBD1 (5 bases). V dropped 4 bases and J dropped 3 bases, with 15 bases sitting between them. This CDR3 has 16 residues. Germline-derived CDR1 and CDR2 are WNHNN and SYGVQD (reference sequence). CDR3 loop: CASSAMDMVDTGELFF. DNA of the CDR3: TGCGCCAGCAGTGCCATGGACATGGTGGACACCGGGGAGCTGTTTTTT.

This clonotype occurred many times. The J gene is TRBJ2-7, the V gene TRBV10-2; 13 bases line up with TRBD2. The trim removed 6 bases at V and 6 bases at J, leaving 8 bases unmatched. The CDR3 covers 15 residues. The V gene's germline CDR1 is WSHSY and CDR2 SAAADI. The DNA for the CDR3 is TGCGCCAGCAGCCCCGGACTAGCGGGAGCCCCCGAGCAGTACTTC. Translated, it gives CASSPGLAGAPEQYF.

The chain has TRBV6-6 and TRBJ2-7, with a tentative D call TRBD2 (6 bases). Per germline, CDR1 MNHNY and CDR2 SVGAGI (reference sequence). The CDR3 covers 15 residues. V was clipped by 8 bases and J by 0 bases, with 17 bases between them. The CDR3 sequence: CASCLTTGSSYEQYF. In DNA, the CDR3 is TGTGCCAGCTGTTTGACTACCGGGAGCTCCTACGAGCAGTACTTC.

About this clonotype itself: Given a much more abundant clone one base away, this may be a read error. DNA for the CDR3: TGTGCCAGCAGTTCCTATCCGGAACAGCACTTC. This sequence encodes CASSSYPEQHF. The genes are TRBV12-3 or TRBV12-4 and TRBJ2-1; D unclear. The CDR3 runs to 11 residues.

The chain combines TRBV10-3 with TRBJ2-5; D gene unclear. This CDR3 has 13 amino acids. CDR1 is ENHRY, CDR2 SYGVKD, per germline. V lost 6 bases and J lost 2, with 10 bases in between. The CDR3 nucleotides are TGTGCCATCAGGGTAGGGCTTCAAGAGACCCAGTACTTC. Protein sequence: CAIRVGLQETQYF.

Comment on this clonotype: This may come from a read error, since a much larger clone is one base off. The rearrangement links TRBV4-2 to TRBJ2-1; a possible D gene is TRBD1 (6 bases). CDR1 and CDR2 (germline): LGHNA, YNFKEQ. Trimming shortened V by 7 bases and J by 6 bases, and 16 bases separated the two germline ends. This CDR3 has 14 amino acids. The CDR3 sequence is CASKRTDGANEQFF. The CDR3 region has the DNA TGTGCCAGCAAGAGGACAGACGGAGCCAATGAGCAGTTCTTC.

V is TRBV12-3 or TRBV12-4 and J is TRBJ1-1, with D uncertain. Trimming removed 6 bases from V and 6 bases from J, with 11 bases in between. The CDR3 runs 12 residues. The CDR3 reads CASRPGPAEAFF. DNA for the CDR3: TGTGCCAGCAGACCTGGACCCGCTGAAGCTTTCTTT.

On this clonotype itself: This sequence may be a read error, since a much larger clone differs from it by one base. The chain has TRBV29-1 and TRBJ1-1; D is unclear. Germline loops: CDR1 SQVTM, CDR2 ANQGSEA. The CDR3 length is 13 residues. The V and J ends lost 3 bases and 5 bases respectively, with 13 bases between them. CDR3: CSVEVIGDTEAFF. In DNA form, the CDR3 reads TGCAGCGTTGAGGTAATCGGTGATACTGAAGCTTTCTTT.

The chain uses TRBV4-3 and TRBJ2-3; weak D call: TRBD1 (6 bases). The CDR3 consists of 16 residues. CDR1 and CDR2 from the germline V gene are LGHNA and YSLEER. V was clipped by 2 bases and J by 2 bases, with 14 bases between them. CDR3 coding DNA: TGCGCCAGCAGCCAACGACCAGGGGATTTCACAGATACGCAGTATTTT. Translation gives CASSQRPGDFTDTQYF.

This clonotype showed up many times. CDR3 protein: CASSLGGQQETQYF. The CDR3 nucleotides read TGTGCCAGCAGCTTGGGGGGACAGCAAGAGACCCAGTACTTC. This rearrangement joins TRBV5-6 to TRBJ2-5, with TRBD1 matching over 7 bases. The V segment lost 0 bases and the J segment 2 bases; nucleotides outside the gene matches: 1. This CDR3 is 14 amino acids long. Per germline, CDR1 SGHDT and CDR2 YYEEEE.

Points on this clonotype: A much larger clone is a single base away; this may be a read error. The rearrangement joins TRBV5-5 to TRBJ2-4; TRBD2 aligns across 12 bases. The germline V gene has CDR1 SGHKS and CDR2 YYEKEE (reference sequence). The V and J ends lost 0 bases and 8 bases, in that order; junction bases with no gene match: 9. The CDR3 runs to 17 residues. The CDR3 coding sequence is TGTGCCAGCAGCTTGGCACTAGCGGGAGGAGGTCAGGACATTCAGTACTTC. As protein: CASSLALAGGGQDIQYF. The full variable domain, its missing parts supplied by reference TRBV5-5 and TRBJ2-4, is DAGVTQSPTHLIKTRGQQVTLRCSPISGHKSVSWYQQVLGQGPQFIFQYYEKEERGRGNFPDRFSARQFPNYSSELNVNALLLGDSALYLCASSLALAGGGQDIQYFGAGTRLSVL.

Notes on this clonotype: The junction departs from germline at one end; a sequencing error may be responsible. This rearrangement joins TRBV4-2 to TRBJ2-7; D is undetermined. This CDR3 is built from 14 residues. Germline values: CDR1 LGHNA, CDR2 YNFKEQ. CDR3 DNA sequence: TGTGCCAGCGGCCAAGATCGTGGGCTCTACGAGCGGTACTTC. This gives the protein CASGQDRGLYERYF.

In this sample, this clonotype turned up once. Germline and junction disagree at one end, which may indicate a read error. The chain links TRBV6-5 to TRBJ2-2; 9 bases are shared with TRBD2. The CDR3 spans 17 residues. The germline CDR1 and CDR2 sequences are MNHEY and SVGAGI. CDR3 sequence (DNA): TGTGCCAACAGTTACTCGAAAGCGGGGGGTGGCACCGGGGAGCTGTTTTTT. Its translation: CANSYSKAGGGTGELFF.